This TCR beta chain came from a study of T-cell reconstitution after alpha-beta-depleted transplantation in children. The V end was cut by 4 bases, the J end by 0 bases, with 9 bases between. Looked up from germline, CDR1 is SGHTA and CDR2 is FQGNSA. The CDR3 covers 14 residues. Library preparation (for TCRbeta) was performed with unique molecular identifiers. TCRdb reprocessed the PCR reads with MiXCR, giving one entry per CDR3 protein. Of around 380,000 distinct CDR3 sequences in the sample, around 9.9% were seen once. The chain is built from TRBV7-2 and TRBJ2-5; D ambiguous. The sample was PBMCs from the stem cell graft donor, taken from the stem cell graft. The clonotype comes from a human donor who donated a stem cell graft to a child with acute myeloid leukemia. The CDR3 DNA sequence: TGTGCCAGCAGCTCGTTGGGATACCAAGAGACCCAGTACTTC. It codes for CASSSLGYQETQYF.